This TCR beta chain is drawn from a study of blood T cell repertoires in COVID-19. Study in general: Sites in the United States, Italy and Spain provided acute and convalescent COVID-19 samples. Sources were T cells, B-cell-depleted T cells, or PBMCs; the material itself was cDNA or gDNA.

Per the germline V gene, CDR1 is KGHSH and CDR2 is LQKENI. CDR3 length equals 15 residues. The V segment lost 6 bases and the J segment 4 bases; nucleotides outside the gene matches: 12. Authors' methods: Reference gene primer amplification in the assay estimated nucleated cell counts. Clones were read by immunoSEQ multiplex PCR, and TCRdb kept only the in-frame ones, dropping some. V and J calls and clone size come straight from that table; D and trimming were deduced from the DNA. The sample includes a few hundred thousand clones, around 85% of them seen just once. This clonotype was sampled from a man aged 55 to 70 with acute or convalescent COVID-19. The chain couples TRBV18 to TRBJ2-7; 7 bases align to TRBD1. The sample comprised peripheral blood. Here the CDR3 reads CASSDPTGYLYEQYF. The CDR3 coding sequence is TGTGCCAGCTCGGACCCGACAGGGTATTTGTACGAGCAGTACTTC.